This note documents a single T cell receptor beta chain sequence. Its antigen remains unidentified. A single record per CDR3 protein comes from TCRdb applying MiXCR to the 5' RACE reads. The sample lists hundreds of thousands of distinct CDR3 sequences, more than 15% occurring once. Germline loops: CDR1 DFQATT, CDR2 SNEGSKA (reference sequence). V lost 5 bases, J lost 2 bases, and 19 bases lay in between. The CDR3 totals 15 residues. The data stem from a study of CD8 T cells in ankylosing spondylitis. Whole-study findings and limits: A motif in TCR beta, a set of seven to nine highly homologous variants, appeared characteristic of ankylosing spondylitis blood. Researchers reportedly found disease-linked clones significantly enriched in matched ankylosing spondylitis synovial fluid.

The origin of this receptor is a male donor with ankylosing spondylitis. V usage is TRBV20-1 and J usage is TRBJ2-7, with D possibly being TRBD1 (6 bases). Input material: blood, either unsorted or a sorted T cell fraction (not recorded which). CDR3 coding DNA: TGCAGTGCTCCCTCCCGAGAAAGGACAGCCTACGAGCAGTACTTC. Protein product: CSAPSRERTAYEQYF.